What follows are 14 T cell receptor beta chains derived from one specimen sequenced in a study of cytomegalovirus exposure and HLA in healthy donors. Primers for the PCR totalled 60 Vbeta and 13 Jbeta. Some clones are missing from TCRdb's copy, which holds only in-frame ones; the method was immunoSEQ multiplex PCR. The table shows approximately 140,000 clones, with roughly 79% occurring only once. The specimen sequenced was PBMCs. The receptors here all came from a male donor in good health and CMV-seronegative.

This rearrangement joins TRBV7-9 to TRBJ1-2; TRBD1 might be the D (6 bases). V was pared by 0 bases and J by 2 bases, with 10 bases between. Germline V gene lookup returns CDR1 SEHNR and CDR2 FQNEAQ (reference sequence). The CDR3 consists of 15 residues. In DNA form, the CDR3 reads TGTGCCAGCAGCTTAGCACAGGGAGGGAACTATGGCTACACCTTC. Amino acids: CASSLAQGGNYGYTF.

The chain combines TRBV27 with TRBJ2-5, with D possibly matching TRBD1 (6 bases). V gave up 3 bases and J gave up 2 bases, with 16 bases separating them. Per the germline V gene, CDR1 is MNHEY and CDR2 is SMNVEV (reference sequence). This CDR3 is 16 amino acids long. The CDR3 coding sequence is TGTGCCAGCAGTTTGAGAGGACAGATCAGACAAGAGACCCAGTACTTC. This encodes CASSLRGQIRQETQYF.

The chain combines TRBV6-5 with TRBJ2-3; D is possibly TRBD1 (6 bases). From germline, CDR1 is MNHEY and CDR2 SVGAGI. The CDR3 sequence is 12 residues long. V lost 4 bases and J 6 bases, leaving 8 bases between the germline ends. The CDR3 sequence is CASSSRGDTQYF. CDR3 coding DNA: TGTGCCAGCAGTTCTAGGGGGGATACGCAGTATTTT.

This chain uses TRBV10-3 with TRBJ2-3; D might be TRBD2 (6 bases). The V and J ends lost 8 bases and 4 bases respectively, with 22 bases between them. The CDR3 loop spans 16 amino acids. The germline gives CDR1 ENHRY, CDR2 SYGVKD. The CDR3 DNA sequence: TGTGCCATCCAAAGTGCTAGCGCGTACGATGCAGATACGCAGTATTTT. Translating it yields CAIQSASAYDADTQYF.

The CDR3 is CASGPSYEQYF. CDR3 sequence (DNA): TGTGCTAGTGGCCCATCCTACGAGCAGTACTTC. V and J are TRBV12-5 and TRBJ2-7; D is unresolved. V lost 6 bases and J lost 1, with 4 bases in between. This CDR3 spans 11 amino acids. Germline V gene lookup returns CDR1 LGHNT and CDR2 FRNRAP.

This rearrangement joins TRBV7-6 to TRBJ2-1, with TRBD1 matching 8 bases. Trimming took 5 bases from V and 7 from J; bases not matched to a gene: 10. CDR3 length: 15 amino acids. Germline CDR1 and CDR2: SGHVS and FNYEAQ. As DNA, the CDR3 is TGTGCCAGCAGCCCAGAGACAGGGGTTTGGAATGAGCAGTTCTTC. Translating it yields CASSPETGVWNEQFF. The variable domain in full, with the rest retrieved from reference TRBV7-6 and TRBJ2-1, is GAGVSQSPRYKVTKRGQDVALRCDPISGHVSLYWYRQALGQGPEFLTYFNYEAQQDKSGLPNDRFSAERPEGSISTLTIQRTEQRDSAMYRCASSPETGVWNEQFFGPGTRLTVL.

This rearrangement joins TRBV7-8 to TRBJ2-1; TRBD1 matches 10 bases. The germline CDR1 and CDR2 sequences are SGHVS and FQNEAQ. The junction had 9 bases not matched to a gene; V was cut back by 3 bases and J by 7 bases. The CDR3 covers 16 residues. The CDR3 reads CASSFSRDRGTNEQFF. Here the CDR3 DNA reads TGTGCCAGCAGCTTCTCCCGGGACAGGGGTACTAATGAGCAGTTCTTC.

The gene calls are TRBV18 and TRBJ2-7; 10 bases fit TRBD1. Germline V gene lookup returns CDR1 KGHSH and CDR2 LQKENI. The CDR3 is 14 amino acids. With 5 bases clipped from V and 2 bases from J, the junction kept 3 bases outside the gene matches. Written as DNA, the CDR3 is TGTGCCAGCTCATCCGGGACAGGGGCCTACGAGCAGTACTTC. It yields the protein CASSSGTGAYEQYF.

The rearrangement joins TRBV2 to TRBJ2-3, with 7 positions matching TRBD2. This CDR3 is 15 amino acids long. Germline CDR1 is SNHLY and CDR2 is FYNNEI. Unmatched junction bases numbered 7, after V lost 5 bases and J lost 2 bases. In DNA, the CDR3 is TGTGCCAGCAGTAGACTAGCCGGAGACACAGATACGCAGTATTTT. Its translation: CASSRLAGDTDTQYF.

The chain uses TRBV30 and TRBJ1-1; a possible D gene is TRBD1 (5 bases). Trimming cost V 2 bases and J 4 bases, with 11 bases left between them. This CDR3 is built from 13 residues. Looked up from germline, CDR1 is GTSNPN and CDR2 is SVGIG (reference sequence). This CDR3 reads CAWSPRVGTEAFF. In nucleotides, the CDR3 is TGTGCCTGGAGTCCCAGGGTGGGCACTGAAGCTTTCTTT.

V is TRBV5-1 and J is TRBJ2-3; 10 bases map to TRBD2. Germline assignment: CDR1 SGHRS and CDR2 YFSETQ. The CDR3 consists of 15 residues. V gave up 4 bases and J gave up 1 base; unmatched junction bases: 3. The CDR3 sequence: CASSQAGGRTDTQYF. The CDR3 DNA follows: TGCGCCAGCAGCCAAGCGGGGGGGCGCACAGATACGCAGTATTTT.

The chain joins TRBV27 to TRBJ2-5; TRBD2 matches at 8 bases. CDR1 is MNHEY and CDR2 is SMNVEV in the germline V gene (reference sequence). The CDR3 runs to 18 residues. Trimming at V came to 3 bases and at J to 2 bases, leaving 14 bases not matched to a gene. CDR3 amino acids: CASSLGDQRGREQETQYF. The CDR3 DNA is TGTGCCAGCAGTTTGGGCGATCAGCGGGGGCGCGAACAAGAGACCCAGTACTTC.

The CDR3 DNA reads as TGCGCCAGCAGCTTGGTAGCAGGGACAGACGAGCAGTACTTC. Amino acid sequence: CASSLVAGTDEQYF. The genes are TRBV5-1 and TRBJ2-7; TRBD1 matches at 7 bases. This CDR3 is 14 amino acids long. The germline V gene encodes CDR1 SGHRS and CDR2 YFSETQ. V gave up 0 bases and J gave up 5 bases; unmatched junction bases: 5. Variable domain in full (rest from reference TRBV5-1 and TRBJ2-7): KAGVTQTPRYLIKTRGQQVTLSCSPISGHRSVSWYQQTPGQGLQFLFEYFSETQRNKGNFPGRFSGRQFSNSRSEMNVSTLELGDSALYLCASSLVAGTDEQYFGPGTRLTVT.

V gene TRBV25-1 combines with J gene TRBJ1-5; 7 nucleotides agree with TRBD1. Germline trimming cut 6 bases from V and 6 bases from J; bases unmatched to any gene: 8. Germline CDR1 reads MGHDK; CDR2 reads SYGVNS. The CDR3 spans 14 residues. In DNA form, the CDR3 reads TGTGCCAGCAGGGCAGGGGGATCGGGTCAGCCCCAGCATTTT. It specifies CASRAGGSGQPQHF.